This T cell receptor (beta chain) was obtained from a study of early T cells in non-severe SARS-CoV-2 infection. From the 5' RACE reads, TCRdb called clonotypes with MiXCR, one entry per CDR3 protein. The sample shows approximately 46,000 distinct CDR3 sequences, 20% to 25% of them seen only once. CDR1 and CDR2 from the germline V gene are SGHTA and FQGNSA. The CDR3 contains 14 residues. V was shortened by 5 bases and J by 2 bases, with 10 bases between the two germline ends. This sequence was found in an adult who was a healthcare worker with PCR-confirmed SARS-CoV-2 infection or an uninfected control (not recorded which). This specimen consisted of whole blood, obtained at baseline. The gene calls are TRBV7-2 and TRBJ2-1; D unresolved. The chain's CDR3 is CASSQGHAYNEQFF. CDR3 sequence (DNA): TGTGCCAGCAGCCAAGGGCACGCCTACAATGAGCAGTTCTTC.